Listed here is a single T cell receptor (beta chain). The CDR3 is made up of 18 amino acids. CDR1 SGHAT and CDR2 FQNNGV come from the germline V gene. V was cut by 1 base and J by 1 base, with 19 bases left in between. The sample originates from a study of blood T cell repertoires in COVID-19. Study-level information: Sites in the United States, Italy and Spain provided acute and convalescent COVID-19 samples. In each case, the material was cDNA or gDNA derived from T cells, B-cell-depleted T cells, or PBMCs.

In the original analysis: Reference gene primer amplification gave nucleated cell count estimates. Produced via immunoSEQ multiplex PCR; TCRdb's table is partial and in-frame only. That table supplies the V and J calls and clone size; D and trimming were determined from the DNA. The sample includes 250,000 to 300,000 clones, approximately 90% of them seen just once. The receptor comes from a woman aged 40 to 50 with acute or convalescent COVID-19. The rearrangement links TRBV11-2 to TRBJ1-1; the D gene is possibly TRBD1 (5 bases). The sample consisted of peripheral blood. CDR3 region: CASSLGLKGLPGNTEAFF. The CDR3 DNA follows: TGTGCCAGCAGCTTAGGCCTTAAGGGACTTCCGGGGAACACTGAAGCTTTCTTT.